This T cell receptor (beta chain) was obtained from a study of early T cells in non-severe SARS-CoV-2 infection. The CDR3 has 11 residues. This clonotype was counted only a few times. TCRdb ran MiXCR on the 5' RACE reads and lists one entry per CDR3 protein. The repertoire includes tens of thousands of distinct CDR3 sequences, under 15% of them detected once, and almost 8.5% sits in the top ten. The chain recombines TRBV21-1 with TRBJ2-7; the tabulated D call, TRBD1, remains unverified against the DNA. TRBV21-1 is a recognized pseudogene. The receptor's source is an adult who was a healthcare worker with PCR-confirmed SARS-CoV-2 infection or an uninfected control (not recorded which). The source material was whole blood. CDR3 region: CASSKGTEQYF. Written as DNA, the CDR3 is TGTGCCAGCAGCAAAGGGACAGAGCAGTACTTC.